Following are 14 T cell receptor beta chains from one sample sequenced in a study of blood T cell repertoires in COVID-19. Profiled with immunoSEQ multiplex PCR; TCRdb holds only in-frame clones, not every one. The table has 200,000 to 250,000 clones, around three quarters seen once. The material sequenced was peripheral blood. The receptor set was obtained from a woman aged 65 to 85 with acute or convalescent COVID-19.

The chain carries TRBV9 and TRBJ2-6; D possibly corresponds to TRBD1 (6 bases). The CDR3 has 19 residues. Trimming left V 4 bases short and J 0 bases short, with 20 bases between. The germline CDR1 and CDR2 sequences are SGDLS and YYNGEE. In DNA, the CDR3 is TGTGCCAGCAGCACCCACCAGGTCAGGGGAAGCTCTGGGGCCAACGTCCTGACTTTC. It yields the protein CASSTHQVRGSSGANVLTF.

This chain's CDR3 is CASSQGGLANSPLHF. CDR3 in DNA: TGTGCCAGCAGCCAAGGGGGGCTCGCCAATTCACCCCTCCACTTT. The gene calls are TRBV3-1 (or the pseudogene TRBV3-2) and TRBJ1-6, with D perhaps matching TRBD1 (6 bases). Germline V CDR1 and CDR2: LGHDT, YNNKEL (reference sequence). V was shortened by 1 base and J by 7 bases, with 11 bases between the two germline ends. The CDR3 covers 15 residues.

The V call is TRBV5-1, the J call TRBJ2-3, with unresolved D. This CDR3 is built from 16 residues. The germline V and J ends were trimmed by 1 base and 4 bases, with 16 bases remaining between them. Per germline, CDR1 SGHRS and CDR2 YFSETQ. The CDR3 DNA reads TGCGCCAGCAGCTTGCGACCCAGTGGAGAGGCAGATACGCAGTATTTT. Translated, it gives CASSLRPSGEADTQYF.

This chain uses TRBV18 with TRBJ1-5, with 10 bases fitting TRBD1. With 4 bases clipped from V and 2 bases from J, the junction kept 14 bases outside the gene matches. CDR1 is KGHSH, CDR2 LQKENI, per germline. The CDR3 loop spans 19 amino acids. As DNA, the CDR3 is TGTGCCAGCTCACTTCTTCCGGGACAGGGGAGGACAGGCAATCAGCCCCAGCATTTT. Translating gives CASSLLPGQGRTGNQPQHF.

J is TRBJ2-1 and V is TRBV5-6; D might be TRBD1 (5 bases). This CDR3 contains 15 residues. Germline loops: CDR1 SGHDT, CDR2 YYEEEE. V shed 4 bases and J shed 4 bases, with 15 bases lying between them. The CDR3 here is CASSLQGLGYNEQFF. The CDR3 nucleotides read TGTGCCAGCAGCCTGCAGGGTTTAGGGTACAATGAGCAGTTCTTC.

This chain links TRBV5-5 with TRBJ2-6; TRBD1 might be the D (5 bases). The germline V gene encodes CDR1 SGHKS and CDR2 YYEKEE (reference sequence). V lost 5 bases and J lost 2, with 11 bases in between. The CDR3 is 15 amino acids. Here the CDR3 reads CASSFEGAGANVLTF. The CDR3, as DNA: TGTGCCAGCAGTTTCGAAGGGGCTGGGGCCAACGTCCTGACTTTC.

The CDR3 nucleotides are TGTGCCAGCAGTATGGACAGGGGAAACTATGGCTACACCTTC. Translating gives CASSMDRGNYGYTF. J is TRBJ1-2 and V is TRBV6-6, with 9 bases lining up with TRBD1. CDR1 MNHNY and CDR2 SVGAGI come from the germline V gene (reference sequence). With V trimmed by 5 bases and J by 2 bases, 3 bases remained unmatched. CDR3 length: 14 amino acids.

Points on this clone: The junction departs from the called germline gene at one end, perhaps through a read error. The chain carries TRBV29-1 and TRBJ2-5; 7 positions agree with TRBD2. This CDR3 is built from 11 residues. CDR1 SQVTM and CDR2 ANQGSEA come from the germline V gene. The CDR3 spells CIVGEGETQYF. Written as DNA, the CDR3 is TGCATCGTTGGGGAGGGGGAGACCCAGTACTTC. The complete variable domain, with remaining parts taken from reference TRBV29-1 and TRBJ2-5, reads SAVISQKPSRDICQRGTSLTIQCQVDSQVTMMFWYRQQPGQSLTLIATANQGSEATYESGFVIDKFPISRPNLTFSTLTVSNMSPEDSSIYLCIVGEGETQYFGPGTRLLVL.

The chain carries TRBV7-9 and TRBJ2-5; D possibly corresponds to TRBD2 (5 bases). The germline V gene has CDR1 SEHNR and CDR2 FQNEAQ (reference sequence). Trimming took off 4 bases at V and 2 bases at J, with 11 bases between the two ends. The length of the CDR3 is 14 residues. CDR3 sequence: CASSSYRDQETQYF. CDR3 DNA sequence: TGTGCCAGCAGCTCTTACCGGGATCAAGAGACCCAGTACTTC.

This chain connects TRBV7-9 to TRBJ2-7; D is unresolved. Trimming took off 5 bases at V and 6 bases at J, with 11 bases between the two ends. The CDR3 consists of 12 residues. Germline CDR1 reads SEHNR; CDR2 reads FQNEAQ (reference sequence). CDR3 protein: CASSNQAFEQYF. CDR3 in DNA: TGTGCCAGCAGCAACCAGGCGTTCGAGCAGTACTTC.

The rearrangement links TRBV5-1 to TRBJ2-2; TRBD1 matches 8 bases. Per germline, CDR1 SGHRS and CDR2 YFSETQ. After removal of 5 bases from V and 3 bases from J, the junction contained 6 bases not matched to a gene. The CDR3 contains 15 residues. CDR3 residues: CASSGGQGHTGELFF. The CDR3 DNA is TGCGCCAGCAGTGGAGGACAGGGTCACACCGGGGAGCTGTTTTTT.

The chain employs TRBV7-2 and TRBJ2-3; tentative D call: TRBD1 (6 bases). In germline, CDR1 is SGHTA, CDR2 FQGNSA. V lost 5 bases and J lost 5, with 14 bases in between. CDR3 length: 14 residues. CDR3 DNA sequence: TGTGCCAGCAGCCCACAGGGTAAGGAAGATACGCAGTATTTT. Residues: CASSPQGKEDTQYF. Supplemented by reference TRBV7-2 and TRBJ2-3, the full variable domain reads GAGVSQSPSNKVTEKGKDVELRCDPISGHTALYWYRQSLGQGLEFLIYFQGNSAPDKSGLPSDRFSAERTGGSVSTLTIQRTQQEDSAVYLCASSPQGKEDTQYFGPGTRLTVL.

The chain joins TRBV28 to TRBJ1-1, with a weak D call TRBD1 (5 bases). The CDR3 has 14 amino acids. V dropped 4 bases and J dropped 5 bases, with 14 bases sitting between them. Germline CDR1 and CDR2: MDHEN and SYDVKM. The CDR3 here is CASSSGGGSTEAFF. CDR3 nucleotides: TGTGCCAGCAGTTCCGGGGGGGGGTCGACTGAAGCTTTCTTT. Variable domain in full (rest from reference TRBV28 and TRBJ1-1): DVKVTQSSRYLVKRTGEKVFLECVQDMDHENMFWYRQDPGLGLRLIYFSYDVKMKEKGDIPEGYSVSREKKERFSLILESASTNQTSMYLCASSSGGGSTEAFFGQGTRLTVV.

The J gene is TRBJ1-4, the V gene TRBV7-2; perhaps TRBD1 as D (6 bases). The germline gives CDR1 SGHTA, CDR2 FQGNSA. V dropped 2 bases and J dropped 8 bases, with 15 bases sitting between them. CDR3 size: 15 residues. The CDR3 region has the DNA TGTGCCAGCAGCTTACCACAGGGAATGGGGGAAAAACTGTTTTTT. Translation gives CASSLPQGMGEKLFF.